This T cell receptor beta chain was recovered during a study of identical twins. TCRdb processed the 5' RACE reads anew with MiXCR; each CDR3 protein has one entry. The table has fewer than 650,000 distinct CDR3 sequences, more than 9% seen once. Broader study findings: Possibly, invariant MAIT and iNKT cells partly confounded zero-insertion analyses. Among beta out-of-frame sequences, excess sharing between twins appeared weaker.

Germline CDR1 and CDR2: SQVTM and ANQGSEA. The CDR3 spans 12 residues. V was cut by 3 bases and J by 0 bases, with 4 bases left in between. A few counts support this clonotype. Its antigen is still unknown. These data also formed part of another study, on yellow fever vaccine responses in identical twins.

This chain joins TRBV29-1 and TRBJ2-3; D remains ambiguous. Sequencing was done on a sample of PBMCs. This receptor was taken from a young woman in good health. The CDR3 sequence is CSVDASTDTQYF. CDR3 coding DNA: TGCAGCGTTGACGCCAGCACAGATACGCAGTATTTT.